The text below deals with one T cell receptor beta chain. Antigen: not known. Sequencing was performed with immunoSEQ multiplex PCR; in TCRdb, only in-frame clones are kept and a portion is missing. The sample gives 350,000 to 600,000 clones, about 89% of which show up once; roughly 1.7% is in the top ten. As to treatment: approximately 18 received Ad26.COV2.S at low or high dose, single or two shots; about 5 received placebo; per-sample allocation not given. Vaccine and placebo recipients were sampled on day 63 after the first injection. The source of the sample is a study of Ad26.COV2.S vaccination and SARS-CoV-2 variants. Study-level background: As a participant in COV1001, the donor was in the Ad26.COV2.S trial arm.

The V gene end was trimmed by 1 base and the J gene end by 8 bases; junction bases not matched to a gene: 8. Germline loops: CDR1 SGHAT, CDR2 FQNNGV. The CDR3 sequence is 16 residues long. The study, taken as a whole, reports: Reported findings describe substantial breadth in spike-specific CD8+ and CD4+ T cell responses following vaccination.

The specimen comprised peripheral blood, sampled in a trial of Ad26.COV2.S vaccine versus placebo. The TCR sequence derives from a person between 18 and 65 years old who received the Ad26.COV2.S COVID-19 vaccine or a placebo. V usage is TRBV11-2 and J usage is TRBJ1-2, with 12 positions matching TRBD1. As DNA, the CDR3 is TGTGCCAGCAGCTTAGTTTTGGGACAGGGGGCGTTCGGCTACACCTTC. This codes for CASSLVLGQGAFGYTF.